The 29 T cell receptor beta chains below were found in one sample sequenced in a study of blood T cell repertoires in COVID-19. Measured with immunoSEQ multiplex PCR; TCRdb has only the in-frame clones, and not every one. The table lists 80,000 to 90,000 clones, around nine tenths of them singletons, with around 5.2% in the top ten. The sequencing input was peripheral blood. Source of these receptors: a man aged 35 to 55 with acute or convalescent COVID-19.

The chain combines TRBV7-3 with TRBJ1-1; 8 nucleotides align to TRBD1. With 4 bases clipped from V and 4 bases from J, the junction kept 8 bases outside the gene matches. Germline lookup yields CDR1 SGHTA and CDR2 FQGTGA. CDR3 length equals 15 residues. The CDR3 DNA follows: TGTGCCAGCAGCTCCGGACAGGGCTTAGGCACTGAAGCTTTCTTT. Amino acid sequence: CASSSGQGLGTEAFF.

The gene calls are TRBV5-5 and TRBJ2-7, with 9 bases that match TRBD1. The CDR3 length is 16 residues. CDR1 is SGHKS, CDR2 YYEKEE, per germline (reference sequence). V lost 2 bases to trimming and J lost 5 bases; unmatched junction nucleotides: 11. The CDR3 sequence: CASSFWAHRGPDEQYF. The CDR3 DNA follows: TGTGCCAGCAGCTTTTGGGCGCACAGGGGGCCTGACGAGCAGTACTTC.

V usage is TRBV30 and J usage is TRBJ2-1; 7 bases are shared with TRBD2. From germline, CDR1 is GTSNPN and CDR2 SVGIG (reference sequence). This CDR3 is built from 14 residues. Losses at the gene ends were 5 bases for V and 5 bases for J; bases not matched to a gene: 9. The CDR3 DNA follows: TGTGCCTGGTGGGGGGGAGGGCCCCACAATGAGCAGTTCTTC. Its translation is CAWWGGGPHNEQFF. The whole variable domain, filled in from reference TRBV30 and TRBJ2-1, reads SQTIHQWPATLVQPVGSPLSLECTVEGTSNPNLYWYRQAAGRGLQLLFYSVGIGQISSEVPQNLSASRPQDRQFILSSKKLLLSDSGFYLCAWWGGGPHNEQFFGPGTRLTVL.

The CDR3 spells CASSPWDRVGKQYF. CDR3 nucleotide sequence: TGTGCCAGCAGTCCGTGGGACAGGGTGGGGAAGCAGTACTTC. J is TRBJ2-7 and V is TRBV27; TRBD1 agrees at 9 bases. CDR1 and CDR2 (germline): MNHEY, SMNVEV (reference sequence). The CDR3 loop spans 14 amino acids. The V and J ends lost 5 bases and 8 bases, in that order; junction bases with no gene match: 10.

The CDR3 DNA sequence: TGCGCCAGCAGTGAAACCGGGACAGGGGGCCAAAGCTCCTACAATGAGCAGTTCTTC. Its translation is CASSETGTGGQSSYNEQFF. The V and J genes are TRBV10-1 and TRBJ2-1, with TRBD1 identical over 12 bases. J was trimmed by 0 bases and V by 3 bases; bases with no gene match: 9. Germline V lookup: CDR1 WNHNN, CDR2 SYGVQD (reference sequence). CDR3 length: 19 residues.

The CDR3 loop is CASFAGVGDTQYF. CDR3 bases: TGTGCCAGCTTTGCGGGGGTAGGAGATACGCAGTATTTT. The chain combines TRBV12-3 or TRBV12-4 with TRBJ2-3; 7 positions match TRBD2. V shed 8 bases, J shed 5 bases, and the junction held 7 bases outside the gene matches. This CDR3 spans 13 amino acids.

The V and J genes are TRBV3-1 (or the pseudogene TRBV3-2) and TRBJ2-1; TRBD2 aligns across 11 bases. J was trimmed by 1 base and V by 2 bases; bases with no gene match: 4. Germline V CDR1 and CDR2: LGHDT, YNNKEL (reference sequence). The CDR3 spans 17 residues. The chain's CDR3 is CASSQLLAGGSYNEQFF. Here the CDR3 DNA reads TGTGCCAGCAGCCAATTATTAGCGGGAGGGTCCTACAATGAGCAGTTCTTC.

V gene TRBV30 combines with J gene TRBJ1-3; TRBD1 aligns across 9 bases. Germline V gene data show CDR1 as GTSNPN and CDR2 as SVGIG (reference sequence). This CDR3 contains 14 residues. V trimming: 7 bases; J trimming: 4 bases; junction bases outside the gene matches: 8. CDR3 DNA sequence: TGTGCCTCGCTCCGGGACAGGGTAGGAAACACCATATATTTT. It encodes CASLRDRVGNTIYF. Full variable domain (remainder filled in from reference TRBV30 and TRBJ1-3): SQTIHQWPATLVQPVGSPLSLECTVEGTSNPNLYWYRQAAGRGLQLLFYSVGIGQISSEVPQNLSASRPQDRQFILSSKKLLLSDSGFYLCASLRDRVGNTIYFGEGSWLTVV.

CDR3 DNA: TGTGCCAGCAGGGACAGCAATGAGCAGTTCTTC. Protein: CASRDSNEQFF. This chain connects TRBV27 to TRBJ2-1, with D possibly matching TRBD1 (6 bases). CDR1 and CDR2 (germline): MNHEY, SMNVEV (reference sequence). This CDR3 has 11 amino acids. Trimming stripped 6 bases from V and 6 bases from J, with 6 bases between.

The rearrangement joins TRBV7-9 to TRBJ2-5; D perhaps matches TRBD2 (6 bases). The CDR3 sequence is 15 residues long. Germline CDR1 is SEHNR and CDR2 is FQNEAQ (reference sequence). The V and J ends lost 5 bases and 2 bases respectively, with 15 bases between them. The CDR3 here is CASSPRPGAQETQYF. CDR3 nucleotides: TGTGCCAGCAGCCCGCGACCGGGAGCTCAAGAGACCCAGTACTTC. Complete variable domain (other parts from reference TRBV7-9 and TRBJ2-5): DTGVSQNPRHKITKRGQNVTFRCDPISEHNRLYWYRQTLGQGPEFLTYFQNEAQLEKSRLLSDRFSAERPKGSFSTLEIQRTEQGDSAMYLCASSPRPGAQETQYFGPGTRLLVL.

The chain employs TRBV4-3 and TRBJ2-1; D perhaps matches TRBD2 (6 bases). Looked up from germline, CDR1 is LGHNA and CDR2 is YSLEER. This CDR3 region has 17 residues. V was trimmed by 0 bases and J by 1 base, leaving 13 bases between them. In DNA, the CDR3 is TGCGCCAGCAGCCAAGATTCCCGGGGGATTTCCTACAATGAGCAGTTCTTC. Its translation: CASSQDSRGISYNEQFF.

The sample holds a few counts of this clone. The rearrangement joins TRBV30 to TRBJ1-1; 9 bases fit TRBD1. Germline CDR1 is GTSNPN and CDR2 is SVGIG (reference sequence). The V segment lost 7 bases and the J segment 1 base; nucleotides outside the gene matches: 4. CDR3 length: 13 residues. This chain's CDR3 is CASDRGENTEAFF. CDR3 nucleotide sequence: TGTGCCTCAGACAGGGGGGAGAACACTGAAGCTTTCTTT.

This chain uses TRBV21-1 with TRBJ1-4; the D call of TRBD1 is as the table states it, not checked on the DNA. TRBV21-1 is reported as a pseudogene. CDR3 length: 12 amino acids. For the CDR3, the DNA is TGCAGGGTCGGACAGGGAAGAGAAAAACTGTTTTTT. Its protein product is CRVGQGREKLFF.

This clone was seen more than once but under ten times. This chain joins TRBV6-5 and TRBJ2-3; the D gene is possibly TRBD2 (5 bases). Trimming took 6 bases from V and 0 from J, leaving 13 bases between them. The CDR3 contains 15 residues. Germline V gene sequence: CDR1 MNHEY, CDR2 SVGAGI. CDR3 DNA sequence: TGTGCCAGCAGCAGGAGGACCATTAGCACAGATACGCAGTATTTT. Translated, it gives CASSRRTISTDTQYF.

The chain links TRBV6-2 or TRBV6-3 to TRBJ1-2; 8 bases are shared with TRBD1. Germline CDR1 reads MNHEY; CDR2 reads SVGEGT. CDR3 length: 14 residues. V lost 0 bases to trimming and J lost 6 bases; unmatched junction nucleotides: 3. The CDR3, as DNA: TGTGCCAGCAGTTACTCCAGGACAGGGCATGGCTACACCTTC. This sequence encodes CASSYSRTGHGYTF.

The chain combines TRBV30 with TRBJ2-1; the match to TRBD1 covers 8 bases. V lost 3 bases and J lost 6; bases outside the gene matches: 10. The germline gives CDR1 GTSNPN, CDR2 SVGIG (reference sequence). The CDR3 length is 15 residues. The CDR3 DNA follows: TGTGCCTGGAGGCTTCAAGGACAGGGAAGCAATGAGCAGTTCTTC. As protein: CAWRLQGQGSNEQFF. Supplemented by reference TRBV30 and TRBJ2-1, the full variable domain reads SQTIHQWPATLVQPVGSPLSLECTVEGTSNPNLYWYRQAAGRGLQLLFYSVGIGQISSEVPQNLSASRPQDRQFILSSKKLLLSDSGFYLCAWRLQGQGSNEQFFGPGTRLTVL.

V gene TRBV15 combines with J gene TRBJ1-2; D gene unclear. With 0 bases removed from V and 8 bases from J, the gap between germline ends came to 10 bases. Per the germline V gene, CDR1 is LNHNV and CDR2 is YYDKDF (reference sequence). The CDR3 has 13 amino acids. The CDR3 here is CATSRDIPEGYTF. CDR3 bases: TGTGCCACCAGCAGAGACATCCCGGAGGGCTACACCTTC.

The J gene is TRBJ1-2, the V gene TRBV7-9; 8 nucleotides line up with TRBD1. Looked up from germline, CDR1 is SEHNR and CDR2 is FQNEAQ (reference sequence). Trimming took 5 bases from V and 9 from J; bases not matched to a gene: 8. There are 13 residues in the CDR3. CDR3 residues: CASSPGQGFSYTF. In DNA form, the CDR3 reads TGTGCCAGCAGCCCTGGACAGGGTTTTAGCTACACCTTC.

V usage is TRBV6-4 and J usage is TRBJ2-3; the match to TRBD1 covers 10 bases. Per the germline V gene, CDR1 is MRHNA and CDR2 is SNTAGT. V was pared by 3 bases and J by 3 bases, with 0 bases of the junction left unmatched. The CDR3 loop spans 14 amino acids. The CDR3 here is CASSEGQGTDTQYF. CDR3 nucleotides: TGTGCCAGCAGTGAGGGACAGGGGACAGATACGCAGTATTTT.

The chain recombines TRBV9 with TRBJ2-5; 9 positions agree with TRBD1. Per germline, CDR1 SGDLS and CDR2 YYNGEE. Losses at the gene ends were 1 base for V and 4 bases for J; bases not matched to a gene: 5. CDR3 length: 15 residues. CDR3 protein: CASSVRQGEAETQYF. The CDR3 DNA sequence: TGTGCCAGCAGCGTACGACAGGGGGAAGCAGAGACCCAGTACTTC.

The V and J genes are TRBV10-3 and TRBJ1-4; 7 positions match TRBD1. This CDR3 has 15 residues. Germline lookup yields CDR1 ENHRY and CDR2 SYGVKD. V gave up 3 bases and J gave up 4 bases; unmatched junction bases: 5. CDR3 nucleotides: TGTGCCATCAGTGATAACAGGGGCGGTAATGAAAAACTGTTTTTT. It translates to CAISDNRGGNEKLFF.

This clone turned up a few times. V gene TRBV2 combines with J gene TRBJ1-2; 11 positions agree with TRBD1. The CDR3 totals 13 residues. The V gene end was trimmed by 6 bases and the J gene end by 7 bases; junction bases not matched to a gene: 4. Looked up from germline, CDR1 is SNHLY and CDR2 is FYNNEI. CDR3 nucleotides: TGTGCCAGCAGGATCGGACAGGGGGCTGGCTACACCTTC. Translation: CASRIGQGAGYTF.

The chain is built from TRBV10-3 and TRBJ2-7; D is perhaps TRBD2 (6 bases). The CDR3 has 16 residues. V was pared by 6 bases and J by 3 bases, with 21 bases between. CDR1 ENHRY and CDR2 SYGVKD come from the germline V gene. CDR3 in DNA: TGTGCCATCAGAACCGAGGACCTAGCGACGAACTACGAGCAGTACTTC. Translating gives CAIRTEDLATNYEQYF.

The rearrangement joins TRBV5-6 to TRBJ2-7; the D gene is possibly TRBD2 (6 bases). The germline gives CDR1 SGHDT, CDR2 YYEEEE. Trimming took off 5 bases at V and 3 bases at J, with 21 bases between the two ends. CDR3 size: 16 residues. The DNA for the CDR3 is TGTGCCAGCAGTCTTATGGCCGGAGGGAGGTACTACGAGCAGTACTTC. It codes for CASSLMAGGRYYEQYF.

This clone was recorded once. CDR3 protein: CASSLGQGVNYGYTF. In DNA form, the CDR3 reads TGTGCCAGCAGCCTGGGACAGGGGGTTAACTATGGCTACACCTTC. The J gene is TRBJ1-2, the V gene TRBV27; 11 bases match TRBD1. The V gene's germline CDR1 is MNHEY and CDR2 SMNVEV (reference sequence). This CDR3 is built from 15 residues. V shed 6 bases and J 1 base; nucleotides not matched to a gene: 4.

This clone was counted a few times. The chain is built from TRBV6-5 and TRBJ1-2; no firm D call. The CDR3 sequence is 13 residues long. Germline V gene sequence: CDR1 MNHEY, CDR2 SVGAGI. Trimming took off 2 bases at V and 2 bases at J, with 6 bases between the two ends. The CDR3 reads CASSYVGNYGYTF. The CDR3, as DNA: TGTGCCAGCAGTTACGTCGGGAACTATGGCTACACCTTC.

This chain connects TRBV1 to TRBJ2-5; the table gives TRBD2 as D, unverified against the DNA. TRBV1 is an annotated pseudogene. The CDR3 consists of 16 residues. CDR3: CTSSHRTSGVKETQYF. DNA of the CDR3: TGCACCAGCAGCCATCGAACTAGCGGGGTCAAAGAGACCCAGTACTTC.

This sequence joins TRBV21-1 and TRBJ2-7; TRBD2 reflects the table's D call only, with no check against the DNA. TRBV21-1 is designated a pseudogene. The CDR3 is 12 residues long. CDR3 protein: CASIDGSYEQYF. The DNA for the CDR3 is TGTGCCAGCATCGATGGGAGTTACGAGCAGTACTTC.

The J gene is TRBJ2-4, the V gene TRBV10-2; TRBD1 matches at 9 bases. The CDR3 sequence is 15 residues long. From germline, CDR1 is WSHSY and CDR2 SAAADI. V lost 4 bases and J lost 4; bases outside the gene matches: 5. CDR3 sequence reads: CASSVTGTGKNIQYF. In nucleotides, the CDR3 is TGCGCCAGCAGTGTAACCGGGACAGGGAAAAACATTCAGTACTTC.